The text below deals with one T cell receptor (beta chain). Which antigen it targets is not known. Base qualities are missing; no much larger clone stands one base away. This entry belongs to a study of cytomegalovirus exposure and HLA in healthy donors (TCRdb year 2017). For the study in its entirety: A later analysis indicated that the 100 to 150 validation repertoires were generated on the platform also employed for the roughly 720 repertoires of the first cohort. The study was designed to test whether signatures of past pathogen exposure could be identified by cataloging public T cell receptors. A separate validation cohort of 100 to 150 different subjects was used in addition to the approximately 700-subject first cohort. High-throughput TCR immunosequencing, statistical association of individual TCRs with disease status, and machine learning were combined to predict cytomegalovirus infection status.

The library was made by the immunoSEQ multiplex PCR assay. From the authors' description of their analysis: To diagnose cytomegalovirus status from the catalog of TCR beta chain sequences, a statistical classification framework was built. This is the immuneACCESS table as TCRdb keeps it, with only in-frame sequences that have V and J called. A part of the clones is gone; compared with another copy, unresolved V genes explain less than half, and the rest is unexplained. The DNA gave D and trimming, while V, J and clone size come from that table. The table for this sample lists about 160,000 clones; approximately 90% of them were counted only once. In total, the top ten clones hold just under 3% of the sample. The donors belonged to the validation cohort of about 110 subjects, which was separate from the approximately 700-subject first cohort. The research as a whole found: In the study, 150 to 200 TCR beta chains were listed as associated with cytomegalovirus. A few of the identified cytomegalovirus-associated TCR beta chains were confirmed in vitro to be specific for cytomegalovirus antigens. A later analysis lacked HLA typing for the validation cohort, so it scored co-occurrence in that cohort across all 120 repertoires. Of the cluster scores, 94% were above 0 in a later analysis, which found that TCRs clustered in the first cohort also tended to co-occur in the roughly 130 validation repertoires. The classifier was reported to diagnose cytomegalovirus status with high specificity and sensitivity in both the original and validation cohorts. The authors suggested that the approach could potentially be extended to other disease states and immunological phenotypes. While some public TCRs were present in many individuals, most TCR sequences turned up only very rarely across donors.

V ends up 1 base short and J 9 bases short, with an unmatched junction base count of 4. From a lookup of the germline V gene, CDR1 and CDR2 are MNHNS and SASEGT. The CDR3 goes from the cysteine to the phenylalanine over 14 residues. Kept here is only the CDR3 DNA, which spans 42 bases and is read in frame from base 1. This clonotype originated in a man aged 18 to 30 in good health and CMV-seronegative. This chain is built from TRBV6-1 and TRBJ2-1, with 9 junctional bases fitting TRBD1. Input material: PBMCs. The sequence in DNA is TGTGCCAGCAGTGAAGTGGGACAGGGAATTGAGCAGTTCTTC. The resulting protein is CASSEVGQGIEQFF.